This T cell receptor (beta chain) was recorded in a study of cytomegalovirus exposure and HLA in healthy donors. The PCR made use of 60 Vbeta and 13 Jbeta primers. Assay used: immunoSEQ multiplex PCR; TCRdb lists only in-frame clones, some missing. The sample gives about 160,000 clones, approximately 70% of which show up once; 6% to 7.5% is in the top ten. This clonotype originated in a man aged 40-55 years in good health and CMV-seropositive. The sequenced material came from PBMCs.

The CDR3, as DNA: TGTGCCAGCAGACCGGGACTCCAGAGCACAGATACGCAGTATTTT. This codes for CASRPGLQSTDTQYF. This chain links TRBV6-5 with TRBJ2-3; TRBD2 might be the D (6 bases). V lost 6 bases, J lost 0 bases, and 13 bases lay in between. The length of the CDR3 is 15 residues. Germline loops: CDR1 MNHEY, CDR2 SVGAGI.